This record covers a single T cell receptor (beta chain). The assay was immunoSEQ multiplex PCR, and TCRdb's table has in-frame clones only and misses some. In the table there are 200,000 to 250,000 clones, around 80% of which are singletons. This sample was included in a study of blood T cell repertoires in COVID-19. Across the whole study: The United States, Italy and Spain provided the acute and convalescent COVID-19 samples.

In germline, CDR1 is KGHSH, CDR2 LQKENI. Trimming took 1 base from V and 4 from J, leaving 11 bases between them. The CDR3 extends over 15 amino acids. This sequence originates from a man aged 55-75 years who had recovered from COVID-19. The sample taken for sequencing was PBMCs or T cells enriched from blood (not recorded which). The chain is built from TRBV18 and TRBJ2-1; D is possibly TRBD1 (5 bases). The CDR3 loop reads CASSPRTKYYNEQFF. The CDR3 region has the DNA TGTGCCAGCTCACCACGGACAAAGTATTACAATGAGCAGTTCTTC.